The present T cell receptor (beta chain) was sequenced within a study of cytomegalovirus exposure and HLA in healthy donors. Findings of the study overall: As a later analysis revealed, most CMV-associated TCR beta chains appeared HLA-restricted. Immune exposure was documented only through CMV serostatus. Later analysis found that TCR beta chains associated with HLA were more clonally expanded than other, equally common chains.

60 Vbeta and 13 Jbeta primers were used in PCR. Data came from immunoSEQ multiplex PCR; TCRdb stores just in-frame clones and leaves some out. The sample records 99,000 or so clones, about 13% being singletons. The CDR3 totals 14 residues. V was clipped by 4 bases and J by 2 bases, with 13 bases between them. Germline CDR1 SGDLS, CDR2 YYNGEE. This clone was found a few times. Its antigen is as yet unknown. The TCR comes from a man in his forties or fifties in good health and CMV-seropositive. The V gene is TRBV9, the J gene TRBJ2-7; D might be TRBD2 (6 bases). The sequenced material came from PBMCs. The CDR3: CASSSSTSTYEQYF. DNA for the CDR3: TGTGCCAGCAGCTCTTCGACTAGTACCTACGAGCAGTACTTC.